Sequencing of this T cell receptor beta chain was carried out in a study of technical replicates of blood from several donors. Generated by immunoSEQ multiplex PCR, the TCRdb table keeps only in-frame clones and is missing some. The sample consists of some 70,000 clones, about 97% of them appearing once. The CDR3 has 13 amino acids. CDR1 and CDR2 from the germline V gene are MDHEN and SYDVKM. The sequence was obtained from a human donor in good health. Sequencing input: T cells isolated from PBMCs. This chain joins TRBV28 and TRBJ1-2; tentatively, D is TRBD1 (5 bases). For the CDR3, the DNA is TGTGCTGGGGCGGACCCTCAAGACTATGGCTACACCTTC. Protein sequence: CAGADPQDYGYTF.